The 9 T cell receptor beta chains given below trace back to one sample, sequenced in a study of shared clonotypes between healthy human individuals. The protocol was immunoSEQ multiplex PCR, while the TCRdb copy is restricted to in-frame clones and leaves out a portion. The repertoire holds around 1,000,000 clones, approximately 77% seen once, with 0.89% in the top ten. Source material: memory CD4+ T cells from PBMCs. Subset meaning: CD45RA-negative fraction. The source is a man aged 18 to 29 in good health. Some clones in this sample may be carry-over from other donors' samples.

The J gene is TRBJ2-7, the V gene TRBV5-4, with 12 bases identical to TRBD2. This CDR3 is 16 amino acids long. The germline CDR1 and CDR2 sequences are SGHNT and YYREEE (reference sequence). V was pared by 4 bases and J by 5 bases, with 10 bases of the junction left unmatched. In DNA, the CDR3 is TGTGCCAGCAGCCTCATGACTAGCGGGAGTGGGAACGAGCAGTACTTC. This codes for CASSLMTSGSGNEQYF.

This CDR3 is CASSIAAGLREQYF. The CDR3 DNA reads TGTGCCAGTAGTATAGCAGCGGGTCTAAGGGAGCAGTACTTC. The chain joins TRBV19 to TRBJ2-7; tentative D call: TRBD2 (6 bases). The CDR3 spans 14 residues. Between the trimmed V and J ends, which lost 1 base and 7 bases, there was a span of 14 bases. CDR1 and CDR2 from the germline V gene are LNHDA and SQIVND (reference sequence).

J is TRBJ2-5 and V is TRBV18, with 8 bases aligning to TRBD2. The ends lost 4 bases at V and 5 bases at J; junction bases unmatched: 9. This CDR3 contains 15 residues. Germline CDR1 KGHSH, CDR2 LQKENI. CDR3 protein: CASSQPGLVEETQYF. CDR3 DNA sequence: TGTGCCAGCTCACAACCGGGACTAGTAGAGGAGACCCAGTACTTC.

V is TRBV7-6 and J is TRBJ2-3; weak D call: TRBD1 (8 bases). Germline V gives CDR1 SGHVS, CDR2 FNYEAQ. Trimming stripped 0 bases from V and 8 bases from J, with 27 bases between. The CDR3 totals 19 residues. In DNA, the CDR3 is TGTGCCAGCAGCTTAGCGGGGGGGACAGGCGATCCCGGCAAGGGTACGCAGTATTTT. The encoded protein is CASSLAGGTGDPGKGTQYF.

CDR3 sequence (DNA): TGTGCCAGCAGCTTAGATGGTAGGGGCGATACGCAGTATTTT. Translation: CASSLDGRGDTQYF. The rearrangement uses TRBV7-9 and TRBJ2-3; perhaps TRBD1 as D (5 bases). V was shortened by 1 base and J by 6 bases, with 11 bases between the two germline ends. This CDR3 is built from 14 residues. The germline V gene encodes CDR1 SEHNR and CDR2 FQNEAQ (reference sequence). Drawing the rest from reference TRBV7-9 and TRBJ2-3, the complete variable domain is DTGVSQNPRHKITKRGQNVTFRCDPISEHNRLYWYRQTLGQGPEFLTYFQNEAQLEKSRLLSDRFSAERPKGSFSTLEIQRTEQGDSAMYLCASSLDGRGDTQYFGPGTRLTVL.

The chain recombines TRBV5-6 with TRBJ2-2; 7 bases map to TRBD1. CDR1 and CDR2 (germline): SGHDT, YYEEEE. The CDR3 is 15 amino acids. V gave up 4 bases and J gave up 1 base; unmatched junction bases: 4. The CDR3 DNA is TGTGCCAGCAGCGTACGGGACAGGAACACCGGGGAGCTGTTTTTT. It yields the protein CASSVRDRNTGELFF.

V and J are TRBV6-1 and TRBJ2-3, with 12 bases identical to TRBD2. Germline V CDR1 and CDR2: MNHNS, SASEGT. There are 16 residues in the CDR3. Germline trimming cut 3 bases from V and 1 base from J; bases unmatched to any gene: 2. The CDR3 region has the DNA TGTGCCAGCAGTGAGCGACTAGCGGGAGGCACAGATACGCAGTATTTT. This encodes CASSERLAGGTDTQYF.

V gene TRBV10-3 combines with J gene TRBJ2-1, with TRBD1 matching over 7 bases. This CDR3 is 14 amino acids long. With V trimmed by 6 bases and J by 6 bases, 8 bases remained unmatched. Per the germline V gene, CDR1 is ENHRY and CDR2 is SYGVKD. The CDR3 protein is CAISRQGFSNEQFF. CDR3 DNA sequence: TGTGCCATCAGCCGACAGGGTTTCTCCAATGAGCAGTTCTTC.

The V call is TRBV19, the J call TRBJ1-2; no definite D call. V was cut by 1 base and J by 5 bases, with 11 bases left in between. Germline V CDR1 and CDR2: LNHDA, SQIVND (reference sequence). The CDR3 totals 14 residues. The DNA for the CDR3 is TGTGCCAGTAGTATAGGCGGCAGTAGGTATGGCTACACCTTC. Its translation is CASSIGGSRYGYTF.